These 26 T cell receptor beta chains were all obtained from the same sample, sequenced in a study of T-cell memory formation after mild COVID-19. One entry per CDR3 protein results from TCRdb running MiXCR on the 5' RACE reads. The table shows some 40,000 distinct CDR3 sequences, with less than 8% occurring only once. Sequencing used PBMCs or a T cell subset sorted from them (not recorded which). These receptors came from an adult who had mild COVID-19 (a few samples of this study predate the infection). Cell type and time point are not known.

This clonotype turned up a few times. J is TRBJ2-2 and V is TRBV6-2 or TRBV6-3; D is unresolved. This CDR3 contains 12 residues. The germline gives CDR1 MNHEY, CDR2 SVGEGT. V was pared by 8 bases and J by 9 bases, with 13 bases between. This CDR3 reads CASGSLVRELFF. The CDR3 bases are TGTGCCAGCGGCTCTTTGGTTAGGGAGCTGTTTTTT.

This chain connects TRBV7-9 to TRBJ2-3; D unresolved. The V end lost 7 bases, the J end lost 2 bases, and 16 bases lay between the germline ends. This CDR3 contains 15 residues. CDR1 and CDR2 from the germline V gene are SEHNR and FQNEAQ (reference sequence). CDR3 coding DNA: TGTGCCAGCACCTCGATGGGTGCCTCCACAGATACGCAGTATTTT. Its translation: CASTSMGASTDTQYF.

V and J are TRBV7-9 and TRBJ1-4, with D hard to call. Germline lookup yields CDR1 SEHNR and CDR2 FQNEAQ (reference sequence). The CDR3 runs to 14 residues. V lost 7 bases, J lost 10 bases, and 19 bases lay in between. The chain's CDR3 is CASTAPGSSGKLFF. In DNA form, the CDR3 reads TGTGCCAGCACCGCCCCGGGGTCTTCTGGAAAACTGTTTTTT.

This clonotype was recorded at least ten times. The V call is TRBV7-2, the J call TRBJ2-1, with TRBD2 as a possible D gene (6 bases). Between the trimmed V and J ends, which lost 3 bases and 5 bases, there was a span of 8 bases. This CDR3 region has 13 residues. Germline loops: CDR1 SGHTA, CDR2 FQGNSA. The CDR3 DNA sequence: TGTGCCAGCAGCTTCCGGACTAACAATGAGCAGTTCTTC. The encoded protein is CASSFRTNNEQFF.

The CDR3 protein is CSARPRGVSPNYGYTF. CDR3 nucleotides: TGCAGTGCTAGACCCCGGGGCGTTTCTCCTAACTATGGCTACACCTTC. The chain combines TRBV20-1 with TRBJ1-2, with D perhaps matching TRBD1 (5 bases). The CDR3 extends over 16 amino acids. V lost 2 bases to trimming and J lost 0 bases, with 16 bases between them. Germline CDR1 is DFQATT and CDR2 is SNEGSKA (reference sequence).

The genes are TRBV30 and TRBJ1-5; D unresolved. Trimming pared 0 bases from V and 9 bases from J, leaving 15 bases between. The CDR3 is 14 residues long. The germline gives CDR1 GTSNPN, CDR2 SVGIG (reference sequence). CDR3 amino acids: CAWSVPDQSWPQHF. For the CDR3, the DNA is TGTGCCTGGAGTGTGCCGGACCAGAGTTGGCCCCAGCATTTT.

This clonotype has ten or more counts. The chain employs TRBV7-9 and TRBJ2-3; 12 bases fit TRBD2. From germline, CDR1 is SEHNR and CDR2 FQNEAQ (reference sequence). The CDR3 runs 17 residues. The V segment lost 6 bases and the J segment 1 base; nucleotides outside the gene matches: 8. This CDR3 is CASSSGLAGRRTDTQYF. The CDR3 nucleotides are TGTGCCAGCAGTTCTGGACTAGCGGGGAGACGCACAGATACGCAGTATTTT.

The table lists this clonotype with a few counts. The chain joins TRBV30 to TRBJ1-5, with D possibly TRBD1 on 5 matching bases. V was pared by 2 bases and J by 4 bases, with 15 bases between. The V gene's germline CDR1 is GTSNPN and CDR2 SVGIG (reference sequence). CDR3 length: 15 amino acids. As DNA, the CDR3 is TGTGCCTGGAGTCCAGGGTTCGGAACAAATCAGCCCCAGCATTTT. Amino acids: CAWSPGFGTNQPQHF.

This clonotype has ten or more counts. The CDR3 region is CASSSPGQGANIQYF. The DNA of the CDR3 is TGCGCCAGCAGCTCTCCGGGACAGGGGGCTAACATTCAGTACTTC. V usage is TRBV5-1 and J usage is TRBJ2-4; 12 bases are shared with TRBD1. The CDR3 runs to 15 residues. Per germline, CDR1 SGHRS and CDR2 YFSETQ. V was pared by 3 bases and J by 7 bases, with 5 bases of the junction left unmatched.

Ten or more counts support this clonotype. CDR3 protein: CASSLTDRGLGYTF. In DNA, the CDR3 is TGTGCCAGCAGTTTGACGGACAGGGGCCTCGGCTACACCTTC. The chain employs TRBV12-3 or TRBV12-4 and TRBJ1-2, with TRBD1 matching 9 bases. The CDR3 is 14 amino acids. Unmatched junction bases numbered 7, after V lost 3 bases and J lost 8 bases.

This clonotype appeared many times. This chain uses TRBV5-6 with TRBJ2-7, with D possibly being TRBD1 (5 bases). Per germline, CDR1 SGHDT and CDR2 YYEEEE. V lost 2 bases, J lost 0 bases, and 12 bases lay in between. The CDR3 is made up of 15 amino acids. The CDR3 is CASSLTGTASYEQYF. DNA for the CDR3: TGTGCCAGCAGCTTAACAGGAACTGCCTCCTACGAGCAGTACTTC.

This clonotype has more than one count but fewer than ten. The chain carries TRBV30 and TRBJ2-1; 10 nucleotides match TRBD1. J was trimmed by 9 bases and V by 3 bases; bases with no gene match: 11. Germline loops: CDR1 GTSNPN, CDR2 SVGIG (reference sequence). This CDR3 region has 15 residues. CDR3 sequence (DNA): TGTGCCTGGAGAACAGCAGGGACAGGGGCTCGTGAGCAGTTCTTC. Translated: CAWRTAGTGAREQFF.

This clonotype was observed many times. The V call is TRBV24-1, the J call TRBJ2-1; 7 bases align to TRBD2. The CDR3 spans 15 residues. Germline CDR1 and CDR2: KGHDR and SFDVKD. Trimming cost V 0 bases and J 7 bases; bases outside gene matches: 5. The CDR3 DNA reads as TGTGCCACCAGTGATTTGATGGGGGGGGGAAATGAGCAGTTCTTC. Translated: CATSDLMGGGNEQFF.

This clonotype was seen at least ten times. The rearrangement uses TRBV5-5 and TRBJ2-5; 8 nucleotides line up with TRBD1. The CDR3 is made up of 17 amino acids. J gave up 1 base and V 1 base, and 9 bases lay outside the gene matches. Germline V CDR1 and CDR2: SGHKS, YYEKEE (reference sequence). As DNA, the CDR3 is TGTGCCAGCAGCTTGTTGGTTCTGGGACAGGCCCAAGAGACCCAGTACTTC. Protein sequence: CASSLLVLGQAQETQYF.

This chain connects TRBV10-3 to TRBJ1-4; no firm D call. V was shortened by 10 bases and J by 0 bases, with 9 bases between the two germline ends. Germline assignment: CDR1 ENHRY and CDR2 SYGVKD. This CDR3 has 13 residues. The CDR3 bases are TGTGCCACCACGGGTGCAACTAATGAAAAACTGTTTTTT. Its translation is CATTGATNEKLFF.

This clonotype has at least ten counts. This chain uses TRBV6-5 with TRBJ2-7, with 9 bases aligning to TRBD2. CDR1 is MNHEY and CDR2 is SVGAGI in the germline V gene. This CDR3 contains 17 residues. V trimming: 0 bases; J trimming: 1 base; junction bases outside the gene matches: 7. CDR3 in amino acids: CASSYSGLAGESYEQYF. CDR3 DNA: TGTGCCAGCAGTTACTCGGGACTAGCAGGGGAATCCTACGAGCAGTACTTC.

This clonotype was seen more than once but under ten times. This chain uses TRBV9 with TRBJ2-7, with D tentatively TRBD1 (6 bases). Deletions cut 4 bases from V and 1 base from J, with 9 bases between. Germline V CDR1 and CDR2: SGDLS, YYNGEE. The CDR3 is made up of 13 amino acids. This CDR3 reads CASSRGQSYEQYF. The CDR3, as DNA: TGTGCCAGCAGCCGCGGACAGTCCTACGAGCAGTACTTC.

This clonotype turned up a few times. This sequence joins TRBV5-1 and TRBJ2-5, with D possibly being TRBD1 or TRBD2 (5 bases each). The V gene lost 2 bases and the J gene lost 3 bases, with 14 bases spanning the gap. From germline, CDR1 is SGHRS and CDR2 YFSETQ. This CDR3 spans 15 amino acids. CDR3 DNA: TGCGCCAGCAGCTTTAGTTCAGGGACGGAAGAGACCCAGTACTTC. Translation: CASSFSSGTEETQYF. Full variable domain (missing parts from reference TRBV5-1 and TRBJ2-5): KAGVTQTPRYLIKTRGQQVTLSCSPISGHRSVSWYQQTPGQGLQFLFEYFSETQRNKGNFPGRFSGRQFSNSRSEMNVSTLELGDSALYLCASSFSSGTEETQYFGPGTRLLVL.

The rearrangement links TRBV27 to TRBJ2-2; TRBD1 agrees at 8 bases. Losses at the gene ends were 8 bases for V and 4 bases for J; bases not matched to a gene: 9. This CDR3 region has 15 residues. Germline V gives CDR1 MNHEY, CDR2 SMNVEV (reference sequence). DNA of the CDR3: TGTGCCAGCCAGCGCACAGGGGGTGGCACCGGGGAGCTGTTTTTT. Protein product: CASQRTGGGTGELFF.

The sample holds a few counts of this clonotype. The CDR3 sequence is CASNQMEGGLETQYF. The CDR3 DNA sequence: TGTGCCAGCAATCAGATGGAGGGGGGGTTGGAGACCCAGTACTTC. The gene calls are TRBV2 and TRBJ2-5; TRBD2 is a possible D gene (7 bases). The germline CDR1 and CDR2 sequences are SNHLY and FYNNEI. The CDR3 has 15 amino acids. Between the trimmed V and J ends, which lost 7 bases and 5 bases, there was a span of 20 bases.

This clonotype was seen repeatedly, ten times or more. The chain employs TRBV6-2 or TRBV6-3 and TRBJ2-1, with D tentatively TRBD2 (5 bases). CDR3 length: 16 amino acids. V was pared by 0 bases and J by 10 bases, with 19 bases between. CDR1 is MNHEY, CDR2 SVGEGT, per germline. DNA of the CDR3: TGTGCCAGCAGTTACTCGCTTAGCGTCCGAGGGAAAGAGCAGTTCTTC. Amino acid sequence: CASSYSLSVRGKEQFF.

This chain links TRBV4-2 with TRBJ2-1, with D perhaps TRBD2 (5 bases). The CDR3 loop spans 13 amino acids. V was shortened by 0 bases and J by 14 bases, with 14 bases between the two germline ends. Germline V CDR1 and CDR2: LGHNA, YNFKEQ. CDR3 DNA: TGTGCCAGCAGCCAAGATCTTTCGGACTTAGAGTTCTTC. It translates to CASSQDLSDLEFF.

This clonotype was detected many times. The chain combines TRBV29-1 with TRBJ2-7, with D possibly matching TRBD1 (6 bases). The V gene's germline CDR1 is SQVTM and CDR2 ANQGSEA. There are 15 residues in the CDR3. With 5 bases removed from V and 0 bases from J, the gap between germline ends came to 17 bases. The CDR3 DNA reads as TGCAGCGTTACCGGTCTAGCCAGGGGCTCCTACGAGCAGTACTTC. Amino acid sequence: CSVTGLARGSYEQYF.

The V call is TRBV6-5, the J call TRBJ2-7; D is possibly TRBD2 (5 bases). CDR1 MNHEY and CDR2 SVGAGI come from the germline V gene. With 10 bases removed from V and 2 bases from J, the gap between germline ends came to 15 bases. CDR3 size: 13 residues. The CDR3 region is CATLRAVPYEQYF. The CDR3 DNA is TGTGCCACCTTGCGGGCAGTTCCCTACGAGCAGTACTTC.

This clonotype showed up just a few times. The V and J genes are TRBV6-5 and TRBJ2-7, with D possibly being TRBD1 (6 bases). This CDR3 is built from 15 residues. Germline CDR1 reads MNHEY; CDR2 reads SVGAGI. Trimming took 0 bases from V and 2 from J, leaving 11 bases between them. CDR3 protein: CASSYSRRGTYEQYF. The CDR3 nucleotides read TGTGCCAGCAGTTACTCTCGCAGGGGAACCTACGAGCAGTACTTC.

In DNA form, the CDR3 reads TGTGCCAGAAGCTTGGAGGACTCCTACAATGAGCAGTTCTTC. Amino acid sequence: CARSLEDSYNEQFF. The rearrangement links TRBV5-3 to TRBJ2-1, with D uncertain. TRBV5-3 is placed among ORFs of uncertain function. V was cut by 0 bases and J by 0 bases, with 4 bases left in between. The CDR3 length is 14 residues.